A selection of T cell receptor beta chains follows, all from one sample in a study of control samples from healthy donors and cancer patients. Assay: immunoSEQ multiplex PCR; the TCRdb copy retains only in-frame clones and omits some. Of about 230,000 clones listed, around 79% were seen once; the top ten hold about an eighth. Sequencing was performed on PBMCs. The receptors stem from a woman in her fifties or sixties with lung cancer. Each CDR3 is given with its conserved first and last residue. Fields, in order: clone size, V gene, D gene, J gene, CDR3 DNA, CDR3 protein. A D gene is named only where the DNA matches it firmly. Where a row states a size, it is once, few, many or the class of an expanded clone; other rows omit it.

-	TRBV12-3/TRBV12-4	-	TRBJ2-2	TGTGCCAGCAGCTCCCTAACCGGGGAGCTGTTTTTT	CASSSLTGELFF
-	TRBV2	TRBD2	TRBJ2-5	TGTGCCAGCAGGCGGACTAGTGTTCGAGAGACCCAGTACTTC	CASRRTSVRETQYF
-	TRBV24-1	-	TRBJ2-1	TGTGCCACCAGTGATTTTGGACTAGGGGGGAATGAGCAGTTCTTC	CATSDFGLGGNEQFF
-	TRBV5-1	TRBD1	TRBJ1-5	TGCGCCAGCAGCCGGGAACAGGGGCAGCCCCAGCATTTT	CASSREQGQPQHF
once	TRBV11-2	-	TRBJ1-2	TGTGCCAGCAGCCTCATCAGAGGGCGGAGGGGTGGCTACACCTTC	CASSLIRGRRGGYTF
-	TRBV27	-	TRBJ2-1	TGTGCCAGCAGTTTACTAGCCCCACACAATGAGCAGTTCTTC	CASSLLAPHNEQFF
-	TRBV5-8	-	TRBJ1-1	TGTGCCAGCAGCTTTGGGGGGGTCACTGAAGCTTTCTTT	CASSFGGVTEAFF
-	TRBV2	-	TRBJ2-2	TGTGCCAGCAGTGAACAGGGCGGGCCCGGGGAGCTGTTTTTT	CASSEQGGPGELFF
-	TRBV11-3	-	TRBJ2-3	TGTGCCAGCAGCTCGCCGGGCCTCACGCAGTATTTT	CASSSPGLTQYF
once	TRBV5-5	TRBD1	TRBJ1-4	TGTGCCAGCAGTTCTGGGACAGTGGATGAAAAACTGTTTTTT	CASSSGTVDEKLFF
-	TRBV19	-	TRBJ1-6	TGTGCCAGTAGTGTGGGACTTAGAGTCTATAATTCACCCCTCCACTTT	CASSVGLRVYNSPLHF
-	TRBV2	-	TRBJ2-7	TGTGCCAGCAGTGTCCAGGGCGACGAGCAGTACTTC	CASSVQGDEQYF
-	TRBV7-3	TRBD1	TRBJ2-5	TGTGCCAGCAGCTTAGACAGGGAAGAGACCCAGTACTTC	CASSLDREETQYF
-	TRBV28	-	TRBJ1-5	TGTGCCACAGTTCCCCTACGGGCAGGAGGGAGCAATCAGCCCCAGCATTTT	CATVPLRAGGSNQPQHF
-	TRBV7-9	-	TRBJ1-1	TGTGCCCCCGGCCGGGCGGGAGGTACTGAAGCTTTCTTT	CAPGRAGGTEAFF
-	TRBV28	TRBD1	TRBJ1-2	TGTGCCAGCCACGAATGGACGGGACAGCTAAACTATGGCTACACCTTC	CASHEWTGQLNYGYTF
-	TRBV5-6	-	TRBJ1-6	TGTGCCAGCAGCTTTAAGGACTCCTATAATTCACCCCTCCACTTT	CASSFKDSYNSPLHF
-	TRBV3-1/TRBV3-2	-	TRBJ1-6	TGTGCCAGCAGCCTGAGAGGGGGGGATTCACCCCTCCACTTT	CASSLRGGDSPLHF
-	TRBV25-1	-	TRBJ1-6	TGTGCCAGCAGTGAACGTCCGGGAACATCACCCCTCCACTTT	CASSERPGTSPLHF
-	TRBV5-8	TRBD2	TRBJ2-5	TGTGCCAGCAGCCTTGGGACTAGCGGTGGGGAGACCCAGTACTTC	CASSLGTSGGETQYF
-	TRBV10-3	-	TRBJ2-1	TGTGCCATCAGGGGACTGGGCAATGAGCAGTTCTTC	CAIRGLGNEQFF
-	TRBV5-1	-	TRBJ2-2	TGCGCCAGCAGCAACGGACAGATTACCGGGGAGCTGTTTTTT	CASSNGQITGELFF
-	TRBV18	TRBD1	TRBJ2-7	TGTGCCAGCTCACATCGAAGGACAGGGTCCTACGAGCAGTACTTC	CASSHRRTGSYEQYF
-	TRBV15	-	TRBJ1-1	TGTGCCACCAGCAGAGGCACCCTCAGCACACGGAACGCTGAAGCTTTCTTT	CATSRGTLSTRNAEAFF
-	TRBV28	-	TRBJ1-5	TGTGCCAGCCGTGAAGGGGGGACGGGACAGCCCCAGCATTTT	CASREGGTGQPQHF
-	TRBV6-6	-	TRBJ1-1	TGTGCCAGCAGTTACGGGATCATGAACACTGAAGCTTTCTTT	CASSYGIMNTEAFF
-	TRBV19	-	TRBJ1-2	TGTGCCAGTAGACAGGCCAGAACCCGCTATGGCTACACCTTC	CASRQARTRYGYTF
-	TRBV19	-	TRBJ2-5	TGTGCCAGTAGCCAACGGATGTGGGAGACCCAGTACTTC	CASSQRMWETQYF
once	TRBV6-5	-	TRBJ2-7	TGTGCCAGCAGTTCCCCGGCAGTTAAGTACGAGCAGTACTTC	CASSSPAVKYEQYF
-	TRBV4-1	TRBD1	TRBJ1-3	TGCGCCAGCAGCCCACCGACAGGGACCTTCGGCTCAGGAAACACCATATATTTT	CASSPPTGTFGSGNTIYF
-	TRBV24-1	-	TRBJ2-1	TGTGCCACCAGTGATTTGACGCCCGGGACTGGAGACTACAATGAGCAGTTCTTC	CATSDLTPGTGDYNEQFF
few	TRBV19	-	TRBJ1-5	TGTGCCAGTACCTTCGGTGGGGGGGGCAATCAGCCCCAGCATTTT	CASTFGGGGNQPQHF
-	TRBV10-3	-	TRBJ2-6	TGTGCCATCAGTGAGTCGTTTGGCAGGGCGACTTCAAACTCTGGGGCCAACGTCCTGACTTTC	CAISESFGRATSNSGANVLTF
-	TRBV20-1	-	TRBJ2-3	TGCAGTGCTAGACTTGATACGCAGTATTTT	CSARLDTQYF
-	TRBV5-4	TRBD1	TRBJ1-1	TGTGCGGGACAGGGGGTGGGGAACACTGAAGCTTTCTTT	CAGQGVGNTEAFF
-	TRBV7-2	-	TRBJ2-7	TGTGCCAGCAGCTTAGGCGGCAGGGCCTACTACGAGCAGTACTTC	CASSLGGRAYYEQYF
-	TRBV9	-	TRBJ2-1	TGTGCCAGCAGCGTGACCGGGGGTAGCTCCTACAATGAGCAGTTCTTC	CASSVTGGSSYNEQFF
-	TRBV5-1	-	TRBJ2-2	TGCGCCAGCAGCTTGAGTGGGGACACCGGGGAGCTGTTTTTT	CASSLSGDTGELFF
once	TRBV5-1	-	TRBJ2-6	TGCGCCAGCAGCTTCGGTACCAGCTCTGGGGCCAACGTCCTGACTTTC	CASSFGTSSGANVLTF
-	TRBV12-5	-	TRBJ1-1	TGTGCTAGTGGCACCCAGTCCGGGGGAGGTGAAGCTTTCTTT	CASGTQSGGGEAFF
once	TRBV3-1/TRBV3-2	-	TRBJ2-1	TGTGCCAGCAGCCAAGATGTGGGGGATCCGAGTGAGCAGTTCTTC	CASSQDVGDPSEQFF
-	TRBV19	TRBD1	TRBJ2-3	TGTGCCAGTAGACAAAAACCGGGACAGGAACCTCGCCGCGCAGATACGCAGTATTTT	CASRQKPGQEPRRADTQYF
-	TRBV5-4	TRBD2	TRBJ2-5	TGTGCCAGCAGCTTGGCGGTAGCGGGGTACCAAGAGACCCAGTACTTC	CASSLAVAGYQETQYF
-	TRBV5-1	TRBD1	TRBJ1-4	TGCGCCAGCAGTCCGGGGACAGGGAGAAATGAAAAACTGTTTTTT	CASSPGTGRNEKLFF
-	TRBV18	-	TRBJ1-2	TGTGCCAGCTACGGTTCATTCGGGGAAAGGAGGAACTATGGCTACACCTTC	CASYGSFGERRNYGYTF
-	TRBV6-2/TRBV6-3	-	TRBJ1-5	TGTGCCAGCAGTACTCGGATGGGCAATCAGCCCCAGCATTTT	CASSTRMGNQPQHF
-	TRBV30	-	TRBJ1-5	TGTGCCTGGAGTCGGGACCCCAGAGAGCAGCCCCAGCATTTT	CAWSRDPREQPQHF
many	TRBV5-1	-	TRBJ1-1	TGCGCCAGCAGCTTCTCCACAGGGATGAACACTGAAGCTTTCTTT	CASSFSTGMNTEAFF
-	TRBV30	TRBD2	TRBJ2-7	TGTGCCTGGAGTACTAGCGGGGACGGGCAGTACTTC	CAWSTSGDGQYF
-	TRBV2	-	TRBJ2-7	TGTGCCAGCAAGGTGGTAGGGGTCGGGCAAAACGAGCAGTACTTC	CASKVVGVGQNEQYF
-	TRBV28	-	TRBJ2-7	TGTGCCAGCAGTTTAGGAGGGGTCGACGAGCAGTACTTC	CASSLGGVDEQYF
-	TRBV7-2	TRBD1	TRBJ2-7	TGTGCCAGCAGCTTAGCGTGGGCCCGACAGGGGCCCTCCTACGAGCAGTACTTC	CASSLAWARQGPSYEQYF
-	TRBV5-6	-	TRBJ1-5	TGTGCCAGCAGCTTGGTTGGACAGCCCCAGCATTTT	CASSLVGQPQHF